What follows are 31 T cell receptor beta chains derived from one specimen sequenced in a study of Graves' ophthalmopathy and Graves' hyperthyroidism. Using RNA transcripts, the TCR beta CDR3 regions were amplified. Scientists carried out first-round RT-PCR using HTBI primers and then a second-round multiplex PCR. TCRdb redid the calling of the multiplex PCR reads with MiXCR, one entry per CDR3 protein. The table has roughly 410,000 distinct CDR3 sequences, roughly 14% seen once. Sequenced input: peripheral blood. The origin of the receptors is a young woman with stable Graves' hyperthyroidism.

The genes are TRBV29-1 and TRBJ1-2, with D hard to call. Germline V gene data show CDR1 as SQVTM and CDR2 as ANQGSEA. The germline V and J ends were trimmed by 3 bases and 2 bases, with 10 bases remaining between them. This CDR3 comprises 13 residues. This chain's CDR3 is CSVELLANYGYTF. The CDR3 DNA is TGCAGCGTTGAGTTGTTAGCCAACTATGGCTACACCTTC.

In regard to this clonotype: This may come from a read error, since a much larger clone is one base off. The chain recombines TRBV5-1 with TRBJ1-1; weak D call: TRBD1 (5 bases). CDR3 size: 15 residues. Germline V gives CDR1 SGHRS, CDR2 YFSETQ. CDR3 DNA sequence: TGCGCCAGCATCTTGGTTGGGTTCGTGGGACCTGAAGCTTTCTTT. This encodes CASILVGFVGPEAFF.

In its sample, this clonotype was seen many times. One junction end does not reproduce the germline sequence, and a read error may be involved. The chain employs TRBV7-7 and TRBJ2-7; no clear D. Germline loops: CDR1 SSHAT, CDR2 FNYEAQ (reference sequence). There are 13 residues in the CDR3. The CDR3 reads CASSPEDGYEQYF. The CDR3 DNA reads TGTGCTAGCAGCCCAGAGGACGGTTACGAGCAGTACTTC.

This clonotype occurred a few times. The chain carries TRBV12-3 or TRBV12-4 and TRBJ1-4; D is unresolved. CDR3 length: 14 residues. The germline V and J ends were trimmed by 2 bases and 8 bases, with 12 bases remaining between them. The CDR3 here is CASSLMETVEKLFF. Here the CDR3 DNA reads TGTGCCAGCAGTTTAATGGAGACGGTGGAAAAACTGTTTTTT.

The chain uses TRBV15 and TRBJ2-7; maybe TRBD1 (5 bases). The CDR3 consists of 16 residues. The germline V and J ends were trimmed by 0 bases and 2 bases, with 14 bases remaining between them. CDR1 LNHNV and CDR2 YYDKDF come from the germline V gene (reference sequence). The CDR3 DNA reads as TGTGCCACCAGCAGAGATACTAACAGGATAACCTACGAGCAGTACTTC. Amino acid sequence: CATSRDTNRITYEQYF. Combining the CDR3 with reference TRBV15 and TRBJ2-7 gives the whole variable domain DAMVIQNPRYQVTQFGKPVTLSCSQTLNHNVMYWYQQKSSQAPKLLFHYYDKDFNNEADTPDNFQSRRPNTSFCFLDIRSPGLGDTAMYLCATSRDTNRITYEQYFGPGTRLTVT.

This clonotype was found many times. The genes are TRBV18 and TRBJ1-2; a weak D match, TRBD1 (5 bases). From germline, CDR1 is KGHSH and CDR2 LQKENI. The CDR3 spans 14 residues. The V end was cut by 2 bases, the J end by 8 bases, with 15 bases between. The CDR3 reads CASSPIRSQGGYTF. DNA for the CDR3: TGTGCCAGCTCACCAATAAGATCGCAGGGCGGCTACACCTTC.

This clonotype has at least ten counts. The V call is TRBV20-1, the J call TRBJ1-6; no clear D gene. The CDR3 has 16 residues. With 0 bases removed from V and 1 base from J, the gap between germline ends came to 10 bases. CDR1 and CDR2 (germline): DFQATT, SNEGSKA (reference sequence). Written as DNA, the CDR3 is TGCAGTGCTAGAGATTTACGAGGTTCCTATAATTCACCCCTCCACTTT. It yields the protein CSARDLRGSYNSPLHF.

Written as DNA, the CDR3 is TGTGCCAGCAGCCAAGATTCCGCGCAGCCCTACGAGCAGTACTTC. This sequence encodes CASSQDSAQPYEQYF. V and J are TRBV4-2 and TRBJ2-7; no clear D gene. This CDR3 is built from 15 residues. V lost 0 bases and J 2 bases, leaving 11 bases between the germline ends. The germline CDR1 and CDR2 sequences are LGHNA and YNFKEQ.

About this clonotype itself: This may stem from a read error, because a much larger clone lies one nucleotide away. V and J are TRBV29-1 and TRBJ1-1, with a tentative D call TRBD1 (5 bases). This CDR3 is built from 14 residues. The V gene's germline CDR1 is SQVTM and CDR2 ANQGSEA. CDR3 bases: TGCAGCGCACAACCGGGACCGATGAACACTGAAGCTTGCTTT. Translated: CSAQPGPMNTEACF.

Many counts were recorded for this clonotype. V and J are TRBV9 and TRBJ2-5; 10 positions agree with TRBD2. The CDR3 runs to 15 residues. The ends lost 3 bases at V and 3 bases at J; junction bases unmatched: 5. CDR1 and CDR2 from the germline V gene are SGDLS and YYNGEE. CDR3 coding DNA: TGTGCCAGCAGCGAAGCGGGGGGGCGGGAAGAGACCCAGTACTTC. It translates to CASSEAGGREETQYF.

The chain is built from TRBV24-1 and TRBJ1-5; 7 bases map to TRBD1. The V gene end was trimmed by 3 bases and the J gene end by 5 bases; junction bases not matched to a gene: 3. CDR3 size: 14 residues. Germline CDR1 KGHDR, CDR2 SFDVKD. CDR3 protein: CATSDRQGDQPQHF. The CDR3 coding sequence is TGTGCCACCAGTGATCGACAGGGCGATCAGCCCCAGCATTTT.

The J gene is TRBJ2-7, the V gene TRBV7-8; D gene ambiguous. Germline CDR1 and CDR2: SGHVS and FQNEAQ. The CDR3 is 15 amino acids. V was pared by 5 bases and J by 5 bases, with 19 bases between. In DNA, the CDR3 is TGTGCCAGCAGCGCTAACCTCAGGAATGGCGACGAGCAGTACTTC. As protein: CASSANLRNGDEQYF. The variable domain in full, completed from reference TRBV7-8 and TRBJ2-7, reads GAGVSQSPRYKVAKRGQDVALRCDPISGHVSLFWYQQALGQGPEFLTYFQNEAQLDKSGLPSDRFFAERPEGSVSTLKIQRTQQEDSAVYLCASSANLRNGDEQYFGPGTRLTVT.

CDR3 region: CASRAKPTGGSYEQYF. Written as DNA, the CDR3 is TGTGCCAGCAGAGCCAAACCGACAGGCGGATCCTACGAGCAGTACTTC. V is TRBV6-1 and J is TRBJ2-7; D is perhaps TRBD1 (6 bases). The CDR3 has 16 residues. CDR1 is MNHNS and CDR2 is SASEGT in the germline V gene. V was cut by 6 bases and J by 1 base, with 19 bases left in between.

This clonotype was picked up a small number of times. The chain employs TRBV4-2 and TRBJ2-2; 15 bases align to TRBD2. Germline CDR1 LGHNA, CDR2 YNFKEQ. The CDR3 contains 17 residues. With V trimmed by 4 bases and J by 4 bases, 4 bases remained unmatched. CDR3 DNA: TGTGCCAGCAGCCTATGGACTAGCGGGGGGGTCACCGGGGAGCTGTTTTTT. Translated: CASSLWTSGGVTGELFF.

The table lists this clonotype with many counts. The CDR3 protein is CASTRTDVTYEQYF. The CDR3 DNA reads TGTGCCAGCACGAGGACTGATGTCACCTACGAGCAGTACTTC. The chain links TRBV2 to TRBJ2-7; D perhaps matches TRBD2 (5 bases). CDR3 size: 14 residues. Germline assignment: CDR1 SNHLY and CDR2 FYNNEI. With 7 bases removed from V and 2 bases from J, the gap between germline ends came to 15 bases.

This clonotype was seen ten or more times. The CDR3 bases are TGTGCCAGCAGTTCATCTAAATATGAAGCTTTCTTT. This codes for CASSSSKYEAFF. The V gene is TRBV6-5, the J gene TRBJ1-1; D unresolved. Trimming cost V 4 bases and J 7 bases, with 10 bases left between them. Germline CDR1 is MNHEY and CDR2 is SVGAGI. The CDR3 is 12 residues long.

This sequence joins TRBV18 and TRBJ2-6; D gene ambiguous. The CDR3 covers 15 residues. V was shortened by 2 bases and J by 3 bases, with 8 bases between the two germline ends. Germline CDR1 reads KGHSH; CDR2 reads LQKENI. The CDR3 sequence is CASSPGGRGANVLTF. The DNA of the CDR3 is TGTGCCAGCTCACCAGGCGGTCGTGGGGCCAACGTCCTGACTTTC.

This clonotype has ten or more counts. The rearrangement links TRBV7-2 to TRBJ1-2; D uncertain. The CDR3 consists of 16 residues. The ends were cut back, 4 bases at V and 5 bases at J, with 20 bases in the middle. Germline CDR1 and CDR2: SGHTA and FQGNSA. In DNA form, the CDR3 reads TGTGCCAGCAGCTCTATCGCTAGGGCAGCCGGTTATGGCTACACCTTC. This translates into CASSSIARAAGYGYTF.

In this sample, this clonotype turned up many times. This sequence joins TRBV11-3 and TRBJ1-1; no clear D. Trimming cost V 3 bases and J 3 bases, with 11 bases left between them. Germline assignment: CDR1 SGHNT and CDR2 YENEEA. The CDR3 consists of 14 residues. The CDR3 DNA sequence: TGTGCCAGCAGCTTCCGGGCCCGGGACACTGAAGCTTTCTTT. It codes for CASSFRARDTEAFF. The complete variable domain, with remaining parts taken from reference TRBV11-3 and TRBJ1-1, reads EAGVVQSPRYKIIEKKQPVAFWCNPISGHNTLYWYLQNLGQGPELLIRYENEEAVDDSQLPKDRFSAERLKGVDSTLKIQPAELGDSAVYLCASSFRARDTEAFFGQGTRLTVV.

This clonotype was found once. The chain uses TRBV24-1 and TRBJ2-5, with D possibly TRBD1 on 5 matching bases. The CDR3 covers 13 residues. The germline V and J ends were trimmed by 5 bases and 5 bases, with 11 bases remaining between them. Germline V gene data show CDR1 as KGHDR and CDR2 as SFDVKD. CDR3 residues: CATSGQGGETQYF. CDR3 sequence (DNA): TGTGCCACCAGTGGGCAGGGTGGGGAGACCCAGTACTTC.

This clonotype was seen many times. The V gene is TRBV18, the J gene TRBJ1-1, with D uncertain. Germline V CDR1 and CDR2: KGHSH, LQKENI. The CDR3 totals 16 residues. The germline V and J ends were trimmed by 2 bases and 4 bases, with 17 bases remaining between them. CDR3 bases: TGTGCCAGCTCACCAAGGGCCCAAGGACCTACCACTGAAGCTTTCTTT. Its protein product is CASSPRAQGPTTEAFF. Supplemented by reference TRBV18 and TRBJ1-1, the full variable domain reads NAGVMQNPRHLVRRRGQEARLRCSPMKGHSHVYWYRQLPEEGLKFMVYLQKENIIDESGMPKERFSAEFPKEGPSILRIQQVVRGDSAAYFCASSPRAQGPTTEAFFGQGTRLTVV.

This clonotype was found once. A read error may produce the germline difference seen at one junction end. The chain uses TRBV7-2 and TRBJ2-7; D ambiguous. CDR1 is SGHTA and CDR2 is FQGNSA in the germline V gene. The CDR3 sequence is 15 residues long. The CDR3 loop is CASSLVAEGPYGQYF. The DNA of the CDR3 is TGTGCCAGCAGTCTAGTGGCCGAAGGCCCCTACGGGCAGTACTTC.

In this sample, this clonotype turned up many times. The chain couples TRBV6-5 to TRBJ2-2; no reliable D call. The CDR3 is made up of 15 amino acids. The V and J ends lost 2 bases and 0 bases respectively, with 7 bases between them. The germline gives CDR1 MNHEY, CDR2 SVGAGI. The CDR3 here is CASSYELPNTGELFF. The CDR3, as DNA: TGTGCCAGCAGTTACGAGCTACCGAACACCGGGGAGCTGTTTTTT.

This clonotype was observed at least ten times. This chain joins TRBV28 and TRBJ1-2, with D unclear. CDR1 and CDR2 from the germline V gene are MDHEN and SYDVKM. The CDR3 has 12 residues. V was cut by 5 bases and J by 14 bases, with 18 bases left in between. The CDR3 sequence: CASSTPGSPCTF. The DNA for the CDR3 is TGTGCCAGCAGTACCCCCGGGAGTCCGTGTACCTTC.

Regarding this clonotype: One base away lies a much larger clone, so this may be a sequencing read error. The chain combines TRBV28 with TRBJ2-7, with a possible D match to TRBD1 (6 bases). Germline loops: CDR1 MDHEN, CDR2 SYDVKM. V lost 3 bases and J 5 bases, leaving 17 bases between the germline ends. This CDR3 is 15 amino acids long. The CDR3 DNA follows: TGTGCCAGCAGTTTTTCCGGGGCAGGGGTCCACGAGCAGTACTTC. Translated: CASSFSGAGVHEQYF.

The sample holds many counts of this clonotype. The chain couples TRBV9 to TRBJ1-3, with a possible D match to TRBD1 (6 bases). V lost 3 bases and J lost 0, with 13 bases in between. Looked up from germline, CDR1 is SGDLS and CDR2 is YYNGEE. The CDR3 consists of 16 residues. Here the CDR3 DNA reads TGTGCCAGCAGCGCCCTTGGACAGAACTCTGGAAACACCATATATTTT. Translating gives CASSALGQNSGNTIYF.

This clonotype was detected only a few times. The chain links TRBV5-4 to TRBJ1-2; TRBD1 aligns across 7 bases. V lost 0 bases to trimming and J lost 1 base; unmatched junction nucleotides: 9. The V gene's germline CDR1 is SGHNT and CDR2 YYREEE (reference sequence). The CDR3 is 17 amino acids. This CDR3 reads CASSLAGVQGGNYGYTF. CDR3 bases: TGTGCCAGCAGCTTGGCCGGGGTCCAGGGGGGTAACTATGGCTACACCTTC.

This clonotype occurred many times. This chain links TRBV12-3 or TRBV12-4 with TRBJ1-2, with D possibly TRBD1 on 6 matching bases. The ends were cut back, 5 bases at V and 2 bases at J, with 12 bases in the middle. The CDR3 sequence is 14 residues long. The CDR3 region is CASSRGGGNYGYTF. The CDR3 bases are TGTGCCAGCAGTCGAGGGGGAGGGAACTATGGCTACACCTTC.

Concerning this clonotype: A much larger clonotype is one base distant, so this may be a read error. The chain couples TRBV18 to TRBJ2-4, with D perhaps TRBD1 or TRBD2 (5 bases each). CDR1 KGHSH and CDR2 LQKENI come from the germline V gene. Trimming took 5 bases from V and 3 from J, leaving 17 bases between them. The CDR3 is made up of 16 amino acids. CDR3 sequence: CASSDRNKDFKNIQYF. Written as DNA, the CDR3 is TGTGCCAGCTCAGACAGAAACAAGGACTTCAAAAACATTCAGTACTTC.

This clonotype was counted many times. The chain carries TRBV9 and TRBJ2-5; the D call may be TRBD1 or TRBD2 (6 bases each). The CDR3 contains 14 residues. Trimming cost V 1 base and J 2 bases, with 9 bases left between them. The germline V gene encodes CDR1 SGDLS and CDR2 YYNGEE. The CDR3 sequence: CASSVTGAQETQYF. The CDR3 region has the DNA TGTGCCAGCAGCGTAACGGGGGCACAAGAGACCCAGTACTTC.

This clonotype was counted at least ten times. The chain joins TRBV24-1 to TRBJ1-5; D unclear. From germline, CDR1 is KGHDR and CDR2 SFDVKD. This CDR3 is 12 amino acids long. Trimming stripped 3 bases from V and 5 bases from J, with 4 bases between. The CDR3 reads CATSDADQPQHF. The CDR3 DNA sequence: TGTGCCACCAGTGATGCGGATCAGCCCCAGCATTTT.